This TCR beta chain was observed in a study of shared clonotypes between healthy human individuals. General study results and limits: The low donor count limited represented genetic and exposure-history diversity.

Assay runs were performed at deep level. Several immunoSEQ plates received, in even portions, the genomic DNA of each subset. Measured with immunoSEQ multiplex PCR; TCRdb has only the in-frame clones, and not every one. The sample has millions of clones; approximately 94% are singletons. Germline loops: CDR1 KGHSH, CDR2 LQKENI. The length of the CDR3 is 15 residues. The V gene lost 0 bases and the J gene lost 9 bases, with 15 bases spanning the gap. In the case of this clone: The antigen remains undetermined.

The naive CD8 fraction comprised CD45RO-negative cells positively selected for CCR7 and excluded terminally differentiated effector memory CD45RA+ cells. HIV-negative, healthy adults without recent acute infections or vaccinations were the donors. The V call is TRBV18, the J call TRBJ1-3, with D perhaps TRBD1 (5 bases). The specimen was naive CD8+ T cells from PBMCs. The sequence was obtained from a man in his late teens or twenties in good health. Some clones in this sample may be carry-over from other donors' samples. The CDR3 DNA is TGTGCCAGCTCACCACCTGGGCAGGGACGGAGCACCATATATTTT. Translated, it gives CASSPPGQGRSTIYF.